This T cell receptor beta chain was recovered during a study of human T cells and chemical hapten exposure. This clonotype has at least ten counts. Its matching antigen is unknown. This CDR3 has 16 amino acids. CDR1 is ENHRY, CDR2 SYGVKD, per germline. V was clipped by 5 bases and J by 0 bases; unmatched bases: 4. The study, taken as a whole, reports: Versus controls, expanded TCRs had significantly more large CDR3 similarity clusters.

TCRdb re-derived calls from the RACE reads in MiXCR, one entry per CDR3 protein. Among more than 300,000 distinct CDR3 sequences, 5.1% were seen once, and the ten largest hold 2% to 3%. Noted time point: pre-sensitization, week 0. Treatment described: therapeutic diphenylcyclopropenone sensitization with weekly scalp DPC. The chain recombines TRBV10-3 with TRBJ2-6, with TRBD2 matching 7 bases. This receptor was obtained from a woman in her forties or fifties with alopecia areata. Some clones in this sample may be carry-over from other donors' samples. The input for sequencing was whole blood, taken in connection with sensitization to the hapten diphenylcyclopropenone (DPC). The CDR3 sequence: CAISPLAGSGANVLTF. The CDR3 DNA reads TGTGCCATCAGTCCGTTAGCGGGCTCTGGGGCCAACGTCCTGACTTTC.